This entry lists 26 T cell receptor beta chains sequenced from one sample in a study of tumor-infiltrating lymphocytes in primary liver carcinoma. From roughly 0.55 ug of total RNA, TCR beta-specific cDNA was reverse-transcribed using a constant-region primer. Three rounds of nested multiplex PCR with slightly modified ARM-PCR produced TCR beta libraries. Running roughly 10 cycles apiece, the first two PCR rounds relied on TRBV1-TRBV30 forward primers together with a C-beta reverse primer. MiXCR was run by TCRdb on the multiplex PCR reads, yielding one entry per CDR3 protein. The sample has 300,000 to 400,000 distinct CDR3 sequences; 65% are singletons. The authors took blood RNA from unsorted whole blood and also extracted germline DNA. Sample: peripheral blood. The source of these receptors is a man aged 40-49 years with primary liver carcinoma and hepatitis B virus infection.

This clonotype was seen more than once but under ten times. The chain links TRBV30 to TRBJ1-4; TRBD1 aligns across 9 bases. The germline gives CDR1 GTSNPN, CDR2 SVGIG (reference sequence). The trim removed 2 bases at V and 15 bases at J, leaving 4 bases unmatched. CDR3 length: 11 residues. The CDR3 coding sequence is TGTGCCTGGAGTTTGGGGACAGGGATGTTTTTT. Its protein is CAWSLGTGMFF.

V gene TRBV30 combines with J gene TRBJ2-3; D remains unclear. There are 11 residues in the CDR3. Deletions cut 7 bases from V and 4 bases from J, with 9 bases between. The germline V gene encodes CDR1 GTSNPN and CDR2 SVGIG (reference sequence). The CDR3 nucleotides read TGTGCCTTGGAGCAGGCAGATACGCAGTATTTT. This sequence encodes CALEQADTQYF.

Worth noting for this clonotype: A read error may produce the germline difference seen at one junction end. The chain links TRBV11-1 to TRBJ2-3; TRBD2 matches 7 bases. Germline assignment: CDR1 SGHAT and CDR2 FQDESV (reference sequence). CDR3 size: 15 residues. The CDR3 nucleotides read TGCGCCAGCAGCTTTGTCGCGGGAGTGACAGATACGCAGTATTTT. Translation: CASSFVAGVTDTQYF.

About this clonotype itself: This may be a read error, as it is one base from a much larger clone. The V call is TRBV6-1, the J call TRBJ2-5; 13 bases align to TRBD2. The CDR3 sequence is 16 residues long. Germline-derived CDR1 and CDR2 are MNHNS and SASEGT. The CDR3 region is CASRAPGLAGKETQCF. The CDR3 DNA reads as TGTGCCAGCAGAGCACCGGGACTAGCGGGAAAAGAGACCCAGTGCTTC.

The chain recombines TRBV5-6 with TRBJ2-1; D remains ambiguous. With 2 bases removed from V and 0 bases from J, the gap between germline ends came to 9 bases. Per germline, CDR1 SGHDT and CDR2 YYEEEE. The CDR3 totals 15 residues. The DNA for the CDR3 is TGTGCCAGCAGCTTCGGCGGTCTCTCCTACAATGAGCAGTTCTTC. This sequence encodes CASSFGGLSYNEQFF.

Details on this clonotype: Because the CDR3 is missing its conserved closing phenylalanine or tryptophan, this is likely a read error. Here the CDR3 reads CASSPQEGSPQYL. The CDR3 bases are TGTGCCAGCAGCCCCCAGGAGGGGAGCCCGCAGTACTTA. J is TRBJ2-7 and V is TRBV11-2, with D tentatively TRBD2 (6 bases). The V end lost 5 bases, the J end lost 9 bases, and 17 bases lay between the germline ends. Germline CDR1 SGHAT, CDR2 FQNNGV. The CDR3 covers 13 residues.

A note on this clonotype: Just one base apart from a much larger clone, this may be a read error. The chain carries TRBV10-3 and TRBJ2-3; D is unresolved. Germline assignment: CDR1 ENHRY and CDR2 SYGVKD. CDR3 length equals 13 residues. The CDR3 loop reads CAISDSQSDSQYF. The CDR3, as DNA: TGTGCCATCAGTGACAGTCAGTCAGATTCGCAGTATTTT.

In this sample, this clonotype turned up many times. V is TRBV6-5 and J is TRBJ2-1, with 7 bases fitting TRBD1. With 5 bases clipped from V and 6 bases from J, the junction kept 7 bases outside the gene matches. The CDR3 consists of 14 residues. The germline gives CDR1 MNHEY, CDR2 SVGAGI. CDR3 loop: CASSTGARGNEQFF. As DNA, the CDR3 is TGTGCCAGCAGTACAGGGGCGCGAGGCAATGAGCAGTTCTTC.

This clonotype has a count of ten or more. For the CDR3, the DNA is TGTGCCAGCAGCGGCACCGGGACAGGAGCTTTCTTT. This translates into CASSGTGTGAFF. V gene TRBV11-2 combines with J gene TRBJ1-1; 8 bases line up with TRBD1. V dropped 5 bases and J dropped 10; count of bases not matched to a gene: 6. Germline loops: CDR1 SGHAT, CDR2 FQNNGV. CDR3 length: 12 amino acids.

In the case of this clonotype: Its ends do not fully match the called genes, so a read error is possible. This chain joins TRBV11-2 and TRBJ2-5; D remains ambiguous. This CDR3 comprises 13 residues. CDR1 is SGHAT and CDR2 is FQNNGV in the germline V gene. The CDR3: CASSFDTQEAHYF. The CDR3 DNA reads as TGTGCCAGCAGCTTTGATACCCAAGAGGCCCATTACTTC.

On this clonotype: Since a much larger clone is just one base distant, this may be a read error. V is TRBV4-3 and J is TRBJ2-5; 8 bases line up with TRBD1. Germline loops: CDR1 LGHNA, CDR2 YSLEER. Trimming at V came to 4 bases and at J to 4 bases, leaving 14 bases not matched to a gene. The CDR3 length is 17 residues. CDR3 residues: CASSRGRGRLGVETQYF. Here the CDR3 DNA reads TGCGCCAGCAGCCGAGGCAGGGGGCGCTTAGGGGTAGAGACCCAGTACTTC.

About this clonotype itself: A junction boundary mismatches the germline segment, possibly from a read error. The chain recombines TRBV6-5 with TRBJ2-7, with 9 bases fitting TRBD1. CDR3 size: 15 residues. The germline CDR1 and CDR2 sequences are MNHEY and SVGAGI. The CDR3 loop is CASSGQGIGSHEQYF. The CDR3 coding sequence is TGTGCCAGCAGTGGACAGGGGATCGGCTCCCACGAGCAGTACTTC.

To note about this clonotype: Lacking the conserved final phenylalanine or tryptophan, this CDR3 likely reflects a read error. The rearrangement joins TRBV5-1 to TRBJ2-7, with TRBD2 matching 11 bases. This CDR3 has 16 residues. The V gene's germline CDR1 is SGHRS and CDR2 YFSETQ. In DNA form, the CDR3 reads TGCACCAGCAGCCCCCCACTAGCGGGAGAGTCCCACGAGCAGTACTAC. As protein: CTSSPPLAGESHEQYY.

This clonotype showed up just a few times. J is TRBJ2-7 and V is TRBV5-1; 11 nucleotides agree with TRBD2. CDR3 size: 17 residues. With V trimmed by 0 bases and J by 5 bases, 10 bases remained unmatched. Germline lookup yields CDR1 SGHRS and CDR2 YFSETQ. The CDR3, as DNA: TGCGCCAGCAGCTTGGCCTTGACGACTAGCGGGATGAACGAGCAGTACTTC. Translation gives CASSLALTTSGMNEQYF.

The table lists this clonotype with many counts. This chain joins TRBV4-3 and TRBJ1-5; a weak D match, TRBD1 (6 bases). Germline CDR1 reads LGHNA; CDR2 reads YSLEER. The V end was cut by 0 bases, the J end by 4 bases, with 13 bases between. CDR3 size: 16 residues. CDR3 coding DNA: TGCGCCAGCAGCCAAGAAGTGGGGGGCTGGAATCAGCCCCAGCATTTT. This sequence encodes CASSQEVGGWNQPQHF.

A note on this clonotype: An end of the junction differs from the germline gene, which may be a read error. V is TRBV6-5 and J is TRBJ1-6; 7 positions agree with TRBD1. This CDR3 contains 14 residues. The germline V gene encodes CDR1 MNHEY and CDR2 SVGAGI. Here the CDR3 DNA reads TGTGCCAGCAAACGGGGACAGCAAAATTCACCCCTCCCCTTT. This codes for CASKRGQQNSPLPF.

There are a few counts of this clonotype. This chain links TRBV6-5 with TRBJ1-3; D remains unclear. The germline V and J ends were trimmed by 10 bases and 7 bases, with 17 bases remaining between them. Germline V lookup: CDR1 MNHEY, CDR2 SVGAGI. The CDR3 totals 13 residues. The CDR3 DNA reads as TGTGCCACCCCTACCCCGCTATCCAACACCATATATTTT. Residues: CATPTPLSNTIYF.

The chain recombines TRBV12-5 with TRBJ1-3, with 8 bases that match TRBD1. The CDR3 is 18 residues long. The germline V gene has CDR1 LGHNT and CDR2 FRNRAP. With V trimmed by 2 bases and J by 0 bases, 9 bases remained unmatched. The CDR3, as DNA: TGTGCTAGTGGTTTGCGTACCTGGACAGGGAGCTCTGGAAACACCATATATTTT. Amino acid sequence: CASGLRTWTGSSGNTIYF.

This clonotype was recorded at least ten times. V and J are TRBV6-6 and TRBJ2-1, with TRBD1 identical over 12 bases. V shed 6 bases and J 4 bases; nucleotides not matched to a gene: 10. The CDR3 consists of 17 residues. In germline, CDR1 is MNHNY, CDR2 SVGAGI (reference sequence). This chain's CDR3 is CASRRGQGAGVYNEQFF. CDR3 nucleotide sequence: TGTGCCAGCAGAAGGGGACAGGGGGCAGGAGTATACAATGAGCAGTTCTTC.

This clonotype was recorded at least ten times. The chain carries TRBV12-3 or TRBV12-4 and TRBJ2-1; a weak D match, TRBD2 (6 bases). The CDR3 runs 15 residues. V lost 2 bases and J 4 bases, leaving 12 bases between the germline ends. The DNA of the CDR3 is TGTGCCAGCAGTTTACAGCGGGCGGCTTACAATGAGCAGTTCTTC. It encodes CASSLQRAAYNEQFF.

Points on this clonotype: At one end the junction does not follow the germline gene, possibly because of a read error. The chain links TRBV11-2 to TRBJ2-1; D is possibly TRBD1 or TRBD2 (5 bases each). Germline loops: CDR1 SGHAT, CDR2 FQNNGV. This CDR3 has 15 residues. CDR3 DNA: TGTGCTAGCAGCTTGGGACGTCCTTCCTACAATGAGCAGCTCTTC. Protein: CASSLGRPSYNEQLF. Supplemented by reference TRBV11-2 and TRBJ2-1, the full variable domain reads EAGVAQSPRYKIIEKRQSVAFWCNPISGHATLYWYQQILGQGPKLLIQFQNNGVVDDSQLPKDRFSAERLKGVDSTLKIQPAKLEDSAVYLCASSLGRPSYNEQLFGPGTRLTVL.

A word on this clonotype: An end of the junction does not agree with germline; a read error may underlie this. The chain uses TRBV11-2 and TRBJ2-3; D uncertain. CDR1 and CDR2 from the germline V gene are SGHAT and FQNNGV. CDR3 size: 14 residues. The CDR3: CVSSPRASANTQYF. CDR3 nucleotide sequence: TGTGTCAGCAGCCCACGGGCGTCGGCAAATACGCAGTATTTT.

The chain has TRBV12-3 or TRBV12-4 and TRBJ1-1; 12 positions agree with TRBD1. There are 14 residues in the CDR3. V dropped 2 bases and J dropped 8; count of bases not matched to a gene: 3. CDR3 nucleotides: TGTGCCAGCAGTTTACGGGACAGGGGGCTGGAAGCTTTCTTT. This translates into CASSLRDRGLEAFF.

Concerning this clonotype itself: This may be a read error, as it is one base from a much larger clone. The chain joins TRBV5-5 to TRBJ2-1; D unresolved. Germline V lookup: CDR1 SGHKS, CDR2 YYEKEE (reference sequence). The CDR3 is 15 residues long. CDR3 nucleotide sequence: TGTGCCTGCAGCTTGGTTGCGAGCTCCTACAATGAGCAGTTCTTC. Amino acid sequence: CACSLVASSYNEQFF.

The gene calls are TRBV28 and TRBJ2-3; possibly TRBD2 for D (7 bases). CDR1 and CDR2 from the germline V gene are MDHEN and SYDVKM. V was clipped by 5 bases and J by 6 bases, with 15 bases between them. The CDR3 length is 14 residues. CDR3 sequence (DNA): TGTGCCAGCAGTGTAGGGGGGAGGGAGGATACGCAGTATTTT. Encoded protein: CASSVGGREDTQYF.

Comments on this clonotype: At one boundary the junction diverges from the germline segment, which might be a read error. The chain is built from TRBV7-9 and TRBJ2-3; D gene ambiguous. CDR3 length: 11 amino acids. The V gene's germline CDR1 is SEHNR and CDR2 FQNEAQ (reference sequence). The CDR3 region has the DNA TGTGGCAGCAGCGACGCATATACGCAGTATTTT. Translation gives CGSSDAYTQYF.